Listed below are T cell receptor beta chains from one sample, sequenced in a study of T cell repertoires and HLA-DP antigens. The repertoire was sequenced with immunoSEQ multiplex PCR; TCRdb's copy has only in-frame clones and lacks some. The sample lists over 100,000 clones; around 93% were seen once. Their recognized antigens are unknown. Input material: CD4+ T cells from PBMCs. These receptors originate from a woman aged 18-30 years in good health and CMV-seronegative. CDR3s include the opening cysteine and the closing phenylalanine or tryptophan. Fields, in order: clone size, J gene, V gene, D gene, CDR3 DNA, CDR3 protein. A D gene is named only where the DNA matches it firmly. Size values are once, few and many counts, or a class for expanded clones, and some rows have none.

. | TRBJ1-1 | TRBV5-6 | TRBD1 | TGTGCCAGCAGACGACAGGGTCGTGGCACTGAAGCTTTCTTT | CASRRQGRGTEAFF
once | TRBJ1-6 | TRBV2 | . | TGTGCCAGCACGAGGACGCAGGAATCACCCCTCCACTTT | CASTRTQESPLHF
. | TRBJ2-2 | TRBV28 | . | TGTGCCAGCAGTTACCCCCCAACAGGGTTAAAGAACACCGGGGAGCTGTTTTTT | CASSYPPTGLKNTGELFF
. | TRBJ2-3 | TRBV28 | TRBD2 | TGTGCCAGCAGTTTGATCCTAGCGGGAGGTACAGATACGCAGTATTTT | CASSLILAGGTDTQYF
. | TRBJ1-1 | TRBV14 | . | TGTGCCAGCAGCCAAGGCGTCACTGAAGCTTTCTTT | CASSQGVTEAFF
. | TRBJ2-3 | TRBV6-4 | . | TGTGCCAGCAGTCCAAAGCAAGCAGATACGCAGTATTTT | CASSPKQADTQYF
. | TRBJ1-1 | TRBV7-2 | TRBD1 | TGTGCCAGCAGCTTGGGTGACAGGGTAGACGCTTTCTTT | CASSLGDRVDAFF
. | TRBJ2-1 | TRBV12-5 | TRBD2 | TGTGCTAGTGGTTTGTCTGGGACTAGCGGGAGGGCCGGTGAGCAGTTCTTC | CASGLSGTSGRAGEQFF
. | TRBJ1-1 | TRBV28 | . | TGTGCCAGCAGATACAGGGCAGAAGCTTTCTTT | CASRYRAEAFF
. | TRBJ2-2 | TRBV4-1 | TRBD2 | TGCGCCAGCACGGAGAGGGGCGGGGGTAAGAACACCGGGGAGCTGTTTTTT | CASTERGGGKNTGELFF
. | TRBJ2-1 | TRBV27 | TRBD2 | TGTGCCAGCACCCTTAGCGGGAGGTACAATGAGCAGTTCTTC | CASTLSGRYNEQFF
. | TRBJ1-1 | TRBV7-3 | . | TGTGCCAGCAGCTTTGGGTTGAACACTGAAGCTTTCTTT | CASSFGLNTEAFF
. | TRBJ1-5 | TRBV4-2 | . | TGTGCCAGCAGCCAAGATCAGGGCAATCAGCCCCAGCATTTT | CASSQDQGNQPQHF
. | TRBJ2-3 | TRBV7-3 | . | TGTGCCAGCAGCCCCTTGGCGGTTCAAAGCACAGATACGCAGTATTTT | CASSPLAVQSTDTQYF
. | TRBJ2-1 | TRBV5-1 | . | TGCGCCAGCAGCTTGCTAATGGGGGGATCCTCCGATGAGCAGTTCTTC | CASSLLMGGSSDEQFF
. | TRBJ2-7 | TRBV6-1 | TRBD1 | TGTGCCAGCATTTCTGCGGGACAGGGGGGCCTGAAGAACTTC | CASISAGQGGLKNF
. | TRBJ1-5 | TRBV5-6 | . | TGTGCCAGCAGCTTGGCCAGGGGTGTCAGTCAGCCCCAGCATTTT | CASSLARGVSQPQHF
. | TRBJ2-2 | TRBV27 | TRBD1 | TGTGCCAGCAGGCCGCGACAGGGGAGAACCACCGGGGAGCTGTTTTTT | CASRPRQGRTTGELFF
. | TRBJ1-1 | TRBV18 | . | TGTGCCAGCTCACCACTCAGGGAGGGAATGAACACTGAAGCTTTCTTT | CASSPLREGMNTEAFF
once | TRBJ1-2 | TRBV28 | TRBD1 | TGTGCCAGCAGTCCCCGGACAGGGACCTACTATGGCTACACCTTC | CASSPRTGTYYGYTF
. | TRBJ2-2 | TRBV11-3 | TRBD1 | TGTGCCAGCGCCCACGGGACAGGTCGCACCGGGGAGCTGTTTTTT | CASAHGTGRTGELFF
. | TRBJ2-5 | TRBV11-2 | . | TGTGCCAGCAGCTTAGGGGCGCTGGGGGATTGGGAGACCCAGTACTTC | CASSLGALGDWETQYF
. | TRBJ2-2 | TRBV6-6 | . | TGTGCCAGCAGCGTCCCGGGACCTCCCACCGGGGAGCTGTTTTTT | CASSVPGPPTGELFF
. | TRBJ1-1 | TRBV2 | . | TGTGCCAGTTTATTTGGACAGAGAAACACTGAAGCTTTCTTT | CASLFGQRNTEAFF
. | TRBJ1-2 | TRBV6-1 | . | TGTGCCAGCAGTGAAGCTAGGACAGCGAGTGGCTACACCTTC | CASSEARTASGYTF
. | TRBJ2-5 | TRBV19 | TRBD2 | TGTGCCAGTAGTACGACTAGCGGGAGGGAAGAGACCCAGTACTTC | CASSTTSGREETQYF
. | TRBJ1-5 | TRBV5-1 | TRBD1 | TGCGCCAGCAGCTTAGGGACAGCTCCAGGGCCCCAGCATTTT | CASSLGTAPGPQHF
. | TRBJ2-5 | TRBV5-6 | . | TGTGCCAGCAGCTTGGGGGCGGAGACCCAGTACTTC | CASSLGAETQYF
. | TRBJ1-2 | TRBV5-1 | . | TGCGCCAGCAGCTTGGCACCGGGGGCTAACTATGGCTACACCTTC | CASSLAPGANYGYTF
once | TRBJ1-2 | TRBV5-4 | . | TGTGCCAGCAGCTTGGGCGGCAGGCCTAGTGATGGCTACACCTTC | CASSLGGRPSDGYTF
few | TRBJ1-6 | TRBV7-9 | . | TGTGCCAGCAGCCCGGACAGTCATTCACCCCTCCACTTT | CASSPDSHSPLHF
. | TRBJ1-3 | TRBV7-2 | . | TGTGCCAGCAGCTTAACCAACACCATATATTTT | CASSLTNTIYF
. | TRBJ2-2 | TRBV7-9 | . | TGTGCCAGCAGCTCAGGGACAACTTACACCGGGGAGCTGTTTTTT | CASSSGTTYTGELFF
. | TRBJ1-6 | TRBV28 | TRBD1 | TGTGCCAGCACGCCCGGGACAGGGTATTCACCCCTCCACTTT | CASTPGTGYSPLHF
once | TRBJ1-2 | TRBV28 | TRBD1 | TGTGCCAGCAGTACCCCGGACAGGCTTTATGGCTACACCTTC | CASSTPDRLYGYTF
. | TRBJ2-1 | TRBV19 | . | TGTGCCAGTAGTATTTGGTCTAGTTTCGGGCAGGGTTCCTACAATGAGCAGTTCTTC | CASSIWSSFGQGSYNEQFF
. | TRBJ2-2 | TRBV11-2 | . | TGTGCCAGCAGCCGTAGGGGGATGAACACCGGGGAGCTGTTTTTT | CASSRRGMNTGELFF
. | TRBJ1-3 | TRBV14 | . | TGTGCCAGCAGCCACAGGGTCACTGGAAACACCATATATTTT | CASSHRVTGNTIYF
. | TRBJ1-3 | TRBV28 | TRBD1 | TGTGCCAGCAGTTTATCCCTTATACAGGGGATGGGAAACACCATATATTTT | CASSLSLIQGMGNTIYF
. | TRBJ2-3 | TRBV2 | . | TGTGCCAGCAGTAACGAGATTACAGATACGCAGTATTTT | CASSNEITDTQYF